This T cell receptor (beta chain) was obtained from a study of cytomegalovirus exposure and HLA in healthy donors. Notes on the study in general: The authors enumerated 150 to 200 TCR beta chains as linked to cytomegalovirus.

With respect to this clone: Its antigen is unknown.

Libraries were prepared by immunoSEQ multiplex PCR; TCRdb keeps only in-frame clonotypes and omits some of them. The sample has around 150,000 clones, 70% to 85% seen once; the top ten hold 25% to 30%. The donors formed part of the approximately 130-subject validation cohort, distinct from the approximately 670-subject first cohort. Per the germline V gene, CDR1 is MNHNY and CDR2 is SVGAGI (reference sequence). Unmatched junction bases numbered 2, after V lost 7 bases and J lost 0 bases. There are 14 residues in the CDR3. The chain carries TRBV6-6 and TRBJ1-1; 10 bases are shared with TRBD1. The sequence derives from a man aged 30-40 years in good health and CMV-seropositive. The sequenced sample was PBMCs. The CDR3 DNA reads as TGTGCCAGCATCGACAGGGGGCTGAACACTGAAGCTTTCTTT. Residues: CASIDRGLNTEAFF.